The entry that follows covers one T cell receptor (beta chain) sequence. What it recognizes is unknown. Trimming at V came to 6 bases and at J to 1 base, leaving 3 bases not matched to a gene. The CDR3 sequence is 14 residues long. CDR1 and CDR2 from the germline V gene are SNHLY and FYNNEI. Lesional scalp tissue (obtained by punch biopsy) and peripheral blood were collected from alopecia areata patients. This sample is part of a study of CD8+ T cells in alopecia areata. At the level of the study: Each of the treated patients was given oral tofacitinib, 5 to 10 mg twice daily, for moderate-to-severe alopecia areata. Tofacitinib therapy lasting 6 to 18 months was followed by 6 months off drug.

Notes on the study in general: Normal scalp showed lower clonality than lesional scalp, especially alopecia totalis/universalis.

It was cDNA, reverse transcribed from extracted RNA, that served as the sequencing template. Clones were sequenced by immunoSEQ multiplex PCR, and TCRdb holds only the in-frame ones, with some missing. The table has 110,000 to 150,000 clones, about 60% seen once. J is TRBJ2-1 and V is TRBV2; 7 bases map to TRBD1. The sequencing here drew on CD4+ T cells sorted from blood, taken at week 0. This sequence was found in a human donor with alopecia areata. Here the CDR3 reads CASSPDRSYNEQFF. DNA for the CDR3: TGTGCCAGCAGCCCGGACAGGTCCTACAATGAGCAGTTCTTC.